One sample yielded the 3 T cell receptor beta chains listed below, sequenced in a study of cytomegalovirus exposure and HLA in healthy donors. PCR involved 60 Vbeta and 13 Jbeta primers. The data were produced by immunoSEQ multiplex PCR, yet TCRdb's version contains in-frame clones alone and is incomplete. The sample has more than 110,000 clones, roughly 71% seen once. Material: PBMCs. These receptor sequences come from a man in his thirties or forties in good health and CMV-seronegative.

The chain links TRBV19 to TRBJ2-7; 9 positions match TRBD1. V shed 5 bases and J 7 bases; nucleotides not matched to a gene: 12. The CDR3 runs 15 residues. From germline, CDR1 is LNHDA and CDR2 SQIVND (reference sequence). The CDR3 nucleotides read TGTGCCAGTAGTCTAACCGGGACAGGGTCAGGGGAGCAGTACTTC. Translated, it gives CASSLTGTGSGEQYF.

The V call is TRBV2, the J call TRBJ2-5; D possibly corresponds to TRBD1 (5 bases). Germline V lookup: CDR1 SNHLY, CDR2 FYNNEI. This CDR3 has 14 residues. Trimming took off 1 base at V and 3 bases at J, with 9 bases between the two ends. In DNA, the CDR3 is TGTGCCAGCAGTGAAGGTGGCAGGGAAGAGACCCAGTACTTC. Residues: CASSEGGREETQYF. The complete variable domain, with remaining parts taken from reference TRBV2 and TRBJ2-5, reads EPEVTQTPSHQVTQMGQEVILRCVPISNHLYFYWYRQILGQKVEFLVSFYNNEISEKSEIFDDQFSVERPDGSNFTLKIRSTKLEDSAMYFCASSEGGREETQYFGPGTRLLVL.

The chain recombines TRBV6-1 with TRBJ2-1; 8 bases match TRBD2. CDR3 length equals 18 residues. V was pared by 2 bases and J by 0 bases, with 9 bases of the junction left unmatched. Germline assignment: CDR1 MNHNS and CDR2 SASEGT. CDR3: CASSELPYSGSSYNEQFF. DNA for the CDR3: TGTGCCAGCAGTGAATTACCCTACAGCGGGAGCTCCTACAATGAGCAGTTCTTC.